The next 15 T cell receptor beta chains were all read from a single sample in a study of shared clonotypes between healthy human individuals. TCRdb keeps only in-frame clones here, not all; method: immunoSEQ multiplex PCR. Found here are around 500,000 clones, around 79% of them singletons; the top ten hold approximately 13%. The sequenced sample was PBMCs. These receptors were obtained from a woman in her 40s in good health. Some clones in this sample may be carry-over from other donors' samples.

The V call is TRBV4-1, the J call TRBJ1-4, with 9 bases fitting TRBD1. Germline V gene lookup returns CDR1 MGHRA and CDR2 YSYEKL. The CDR3 sequence is 17 residues long. V lost 3 bases to trimming and J lost 1 base; unmatched junction nucleotides: 6. CDR3 region: CASSQGDRGLTNEKLFF. In nucleotides, the CDR3 is TGCGCCAGCAGCCAGGGTGACAGGGGGTTAACTAATGAAAAACTGTTTTTT.

The chain links TRBV9 to TRBJ2-7; D may be TRBD2 (5 bases). V was trimmed by 2 bases and J by 5 bases, leaving 11 bases between them. The CDR3 is 13 amino acids. Germline-derived CDR1 and CDR2 are SGDLS and YYNGEE. CDR3 residues: CASSVTPGDEQYF. Written as DNA, the CDR3 is TGTGCCAGCAGCGTGACCCCCGGGGACGAGCAGTACTTC.

The J gene is TRBJ1-2, the V gene TRBV4-1; D remains unclear. Trimming stripped 0 bases from V and 8 bases from J, with 4 bases between. The germline CDR1 and CDR2 sequences are MGHRA and YSYEKL. The CDR3 length is 11 residues. The CDR3 DNA sequence: TGCGCCAGCAGCCAAGACGGGGGCTACACCTTC. Residues: CASSQDGGYTF.

This clone is a singleton in its sample. The chain carries TRBV4-1 and TRBJ1-2; D is perhaps TRBD1 (5 bases). Per germline, CDR1 MGHRA and CDR2 YSYEKL. The ends were cut back, 3 bases at V and 7 bases at J, with 18 bases in the middle. CDR3 length equals 15 residues. The CDR3 region is CASSQRWGEPGGYTF. The CDR3 DNA reads TGCGCCAGCAGCCAGAGATGGGGGGAGCCTGGTGGCTACACCTTC.

The J gene is TRBJ2-7, the V gene TRBV5-4; D is possibly TRBD1 or TRBD2 (5 bases each). The V end was cut by 3 bases, the J end by 3 bases, with 13 bases between. Germline V lookup: CDR1 SGHNT, CDR2 YYREEE (reference sequence). The CDR3 totals 14 residues. The CDR3 is CASSSPGTSYEQYF. The CDR3 DNA reads TGTGCCAGCAGCTCACCCGGGACGAGCTACGAGCAGTACTTC.

About this clone itself: Other DNA sequences in this sample translate to the same CDR3. This sequence joins TRBV9 and TRBJ2-5; TRBD1 aligns across 8 bases. The DNA end is a closer match to TRBJ2-7, so the J assignment may be wrong. This CDR3 has 15 residues. The germline CDR1 and CDR2 sequences are SGDLS and YYNGEE. The CDR3 DNA follows: TGTGCCAGCAGCGTGGAGGGGACAGGCTCCTACGAGCAGTACTTC. Amino acids: CASSVEGTGSYEQYF.

The genes are TRBV20-1 and TRBJ2-7; D may be TRBD1 (6 bases). V lost 6 bases and J 8 bases, leaving 14 bases between the germline ends. The CDR3 runs to 11 residues. CDR1 is DFQATT, CDR2 SNEGSKA, per germline (reference sequence). CDR3: CSATKGDKQYF. DNA for the CDR3: TGCAGTGCAACGAAGGGGGACAAGCAGTACTTC.

This chain connects TRBV29-1 to TRBJ2-3; TRBD1 or TRBD2 may be the D gene (6 bases each). Germline V gives CDR1 SQVTM, CDR2 ANQGSEA. Trimming stripped 6 bases from V and 5 bases from J, with 15 bases between. This CDR3 has 13 residues. The CDR3, as DNA: TGCAGCGTAGGGGGGCCTCCAGGAGATACGCAGTATTTT. It yields the protein CSVGGPPGDTQYF.

This chain uses TRBV4-1 with TRBJ2-7, with 7 nucleotides matching TRBD2. The CDR3 loop spans 13 amino acids. Germline values: CDR1 MGHRA, CDR2 YSYEKL. Trimming at V came to 6 bases and at J to 6 bases, leaving 8 bases not matched to a gene. CDR3 nucleotides: TGCGCCAGCAGTTGGACTAGTTTTTCCGAGCAGTACTTC. Its protein product is CASSWTSFSEQYF.

CDR3 protein: CASSSANEKLFF. CDR3 coding DNA: TGTGCCAGCAGTTCCGCTAATGAAAAACTGTTTTTT. The chain recombines TRBV2 with TRBJ1-4; unclear D gene. Looked up from germline, CDR1 is SNHLY and CDR2 is FYNNEI. V lost 5 bases and J lost 3, with 4 bases in between. The length of the CDR3 is 12 residues.

This clone occurred a few times. This sequence joins TRBV11-2 and TRBJ1-4, with no clear D. CDR3 length equals 17 residues. Germline values: CDR1 SGHAT, CDR2 FQNNGV. V lost 4 bases and J lost 7, with 22 bases in between. The CDR3 DNA reads TGTGCCAGCAGCTCCCTAAGGCCAGGCCTAGTTAGTGAAAAACTGTTTTTT. It is translated as CASSSLRPGLVSEKLFF.

This chain links TRBV6-1 with TRBJ2-1, with D unclear. The germline V gene encodes CDR1 MNHNS and CDR2 SASEGT. With 2 bases removed from V and 4 bases from J, the gap between germline ends came to 12 bases. This CDR3 comprises 15 residues. This CDR3 reads CASSESSALYNEQFF. As DNA, the CDR3 is TGTGCCAGCAGTGAATCTTCAGCGCTGTACAATGAGCAGTTCTTC.

This clone was observed a single time. The chain recombines TRBV5-1 with TRBJ1-1, with 8 bases matching TRBD1. Germline CDR1 and CDR2: SGHRS and YFSETQ. The CDR3 runs 14 residues. V was pared by 0 bases and J by 4 bases, with 2 bases of the junction left unmatched. This CDR3 is CASSLGTGFTEAFF. The CDR3 DNA follows: TGCGCCAGCAGCTTGGGGACAGGGTTCACTGAAGCTTTCTTT.

The rearrangement links TRBV4-1 to TRBJ1-4; D remains ambiguous. The CDR3 loop spans 12 amino acids. Germline CDR1 MGHRA, CDR2 YSYEKL. V lost 6 bases and J 7 bases, leaving 9 bases between the germline ends. The CDR3, as DNA: TGCGCCAGCAGTTACCGCTTTGAAAAACTGTTTTTT. It encodes CASSYRFEKLFF.

The chain employs TRBV19 and TRBJ2-5; D is uncertain. Between the trimmed V and J ends, which lost 3 bases and 5 bases, there was a span of 7 bases. There are 12 residues in the CDR3. The germline CDR1 and CDR2 sequences are LNHDA and SQIVND (reference sequence). The CDR3, as DNA: TGTGCCAGTAGTATGGGCCGGGAGACCCAGTACTTC. Its translation is CASSMGRETQYF.